This T cell receptor (beta chain) stems from a study of cytomegalovirus exposure and HLA in healthy donors. The CDR3 consists of 16 residues. The germline CDR1 and CDR2 sequences are SGHKS and YYEKEE (reference sequence). V dropped 0 bases and J dropped 0 bases, with 12 bases sitting between them. The PCR used 60 Vbeta and 13 Jbeta primers. The table came from immunoSEQ multiplex PCR; TCRdb's copy has only in-frame clones and leaves some out. The sample shows roughly 150,000 clones, 75% to 90% of them seen only once. The specimen sequenced was PBMCs. The sequence was obtained from a male donor in good health and CMV-seronegative. The chain links TRBV5-5 to TRBJ1-1; perhaps TRBD1 as D (6 bases). CDR3 sequence reads: CASSLGGGLMNTEAFF. CDR3 DNA: TGTGCCAGCAGCTTGGGGGGGGGCTTGATGAACACTGAAGCTTTCTTT.